The 30 T cell receptor beta chains reported below all come from one sample, sequenced in a study of blood T cell repertoires in COVID-19. Assay: immunoSEQ multiplex PCR; the TCRdb copy retains only in-frame clones and omits some. The sample lists 99,000 or so clones, approximately 80% occurring once. Sequenced sample: peripheral blood. The source is a woman older than 75 with active or convalescent COVID-19.

The genes are TRBV7-9 and TRBJ2-2; D is uncertain. The CDR3 runs to 15 residues. Germline-derived CDR1 and CDR2 are SEHNR and FQNEAQ (reference sequence). Trimming removed 1 base from V and 0 bases from J, with 6 bases in between. The CDR3 region is CASSLDSSNTGELFF. In DNA form, the CDR3 reads TGTGCCAGCAGCTTAGACAGCTCGAACACCGGGGAGCTGTTTTTT.

This clone came up a few times. The rearrangement uses TRBV7-6 and TRBJ2-7; 15 bases map to TRBD2. The V gene end was trimmed by 4 bases and the J gene end by 6 bases; junction bases not matched to a gene: 7. Germline-derived CDR1 and CDR2 are SGHVS and FNYEAQ. The CDR3 is 16 residues long. CDR3 region: CASSSRGLAGGREQYF. The DNA of the CDR3 is TGTGCCAGCAGCTCCAGGGGACTAGCGGGAGGACGCGAGCAGTACTTC.

The J gene is TRBJ2-7, the V gene TRBV6-2 or TRBV6-3; the D gene is possibly TRBD2 (6 bases). The CDR3 runs 16 residues. Between the trimmed V and J ends, which lost 4 bases and 7 bases, there was a span of 23 bases. Germline assignment: CDR1 MNHEY and CDR2 SVGEGT. The CDR3 bases are TGTGCCAGCAGTTCAGAACCCGGGGGAATGCGTAAAGAGCAGTACTTC. Encoded protein: CASSSEPGGMRKEQYF.

The rearrangement joins TRBV6-2 or TRBV6-3 to TRBJ2-7; D uncertain. V lost 0 bases, J lost 5 bases, and 11 bases lay in between. CDR1 is MNHEY, CDR2 SVGEGT, per germline. CDR3 length: 14 residues. The CDR3 loop reads CASSYSEKSNEQYF. CDR3 DNA sequence: TGTGCCAGCAGTTACTCGGAGAAGAGTAACGAGCAGTACTTC.

The rearrangement links TRBV11-2 to TRBJ1-6, with TRBD1 matching over 9 bases. CDR3 length: 15 residues. With 5 bases clipped from V and 8 bases from J, the junction kept 7 bases outside the gene matches. Germline CDR1 SGHAT, CDR2 FQNNGV. CDR3 coding DNA: TGTGCCAGCAGCAGAGGGACAGGGTCGCATTCACCCCTCCACTTT. This codes for CASSRGTGSHSPLHF.

The rearrangement links TRBV2 to TRBJ1-2, with 10 positions matching TRBD1. Trimming cost V 3 bases and J 8 bases; bases outside gene matches: 6. This CDR3 contains 14 residues. CDR1 is SNHLY and CDR2 is FYNNEI in the germline V gene. The CDR3 DNA reads TGTGCCAGCAGTGAGGGACAGGGGCAGGGGGGCTACACCTTC. Translating gives CASSEGQGQGGYTF.

This rearrangement joins TRBV6-2 or TRBV6-3 to TRBJ1-6; D not resolved. There are 16 residues in the CDR3. Germline values: CDR1 MNHEY, CDR2 SVGEGT. The V end was cut by 2 bases, the J end by 5 bases, with 13 bases between. DNA of the CDR3: TGTGCCAGCAGTTACACCCGACTGGAGAATAATTCACCCCTCCACTTT. It translates to CASSYTRLENNSPLHF.

The rearrangement joins TRBV5-6 to TRBJ2-3; D is unresolved. CDR3 length: 14 amino acids. V was clipped by 5 bases and J by 5 bases, with 15 bases between them. CDR1 is SGHDT, CDR2 YYEEEE, per germline. The CDR3 here is CASRVVGSKDTQYF. CDR3 sequence (DNA): TGTGCCAGCAGGGTGGTTGGTTCTAAAGATACGCAGTATTTT.

This clone was found a few times. J is TRBJ1-4 and V is TRBV7-2; 7 bases line up with TRBD1. V shed 3 bases, J shed 5 bases, and the junction held 6 bases outside the gene matches. In germline, CDR1 is SGHTA, CDR2 FQGNSA. The CDR3 covers 15 residues. CDR3 DNA: TGTGCCAGCAGCTTGGGCTCGACAGGGAATGAAAAACTGTTTTTT. Its translation: CASSLGSTGNEKLFF.

The chain carries TRBV2 and TRBJ1-5; 9 nucleotides agree with TRBD1. The germline gives CDR1 SNHLY, CDR2 FYNNEI. The CDR3 sequence is 15 residues long. The J segment lost 3 bases and the V segment lost 7 bases, leaving 7 bases of the junction unmatched. As DNA, the CDR3 is TGTGCCAGCAATAAGGACAGGGGATACAATCAGCCCCAGCATTTT. Its translation is CASNKDRGYNQPQHF.

J is TRBJ2-7 and V is TRBV13; TRBD1 aligns across 10 bases. The CDR3 consists of 17 residues. Germline CDR1 and CDR2: PRHDT and FYEKMQ (reference sequence). V lost 4 bases, J lost 6 bases, and 15 bases stayed unmatched. In nucleotides, the CDR3 is TGTGCCAGCAGCTCAGCCTTAACGACAGGGGGCCTGGGCGAGCAGTACTTC. As protein: CASSSALTTGGLGEQYF.

This clone occurred once. The rearrangement uses TRBV7-9 and TRBJ1-1, with 7 bases matching TRBD1. Germline V gene sequence: CDR1 SEHNR, CDR2 FQNEAQ (reference sequence). The CDR3 runs 14 residues. Germline trimming cut 1 base from V and 4 bases from J; bases unmatched to any gene: 3. The CDR3 bases are TGTGCCAGCAGCTTAGGACAGGGCCGCACTGAAGCTTTCTTT. Amino acids: CASSLGQGRTEAFF.

This clone was recorded only once. A read error may produce the germline difference seen at one junction end. This chain joins TRBV28 and TRBJ1-5, with no clear D. This CDR3 region has 11 residues. Germline lookup yields CDR1 MDHEN and CDR2 SYDVKM. CDR3 protein: CASSSSYSWAF. The DNA of the CDR3 is TGTGCCAGCAGTTCGTCCTACTCATGGGCTTTT.

The chain combines TRBV30 with TRBJ2-6, with 7 bases identical to TRBD1. CDR3 length: 14 residues. CDR1 is GTSNPN and CDR2 is SVGIG in the germline V gene (reference sequence). DNA of the CDR3: TGTGCATTTGGGACAGCCTCTGGGGCCAACGTCCTGACTTTC. Residues: CAFGTASGANVLTF.

J is TRBJ1-4 and V is TRBV9; D unclear. The CDR3 is 15 amino acids. Germline loops: CDR1 SGDLS, CDR2 YYNGEE. V was shortened by 0 bases and J by 8 bases, with 14 bases between the two germline ends. CDR3 sequence reads: CASSVGRALQEKLFF. The CDR3 bases are TGTGCCAGCAGCGTAGGGAGGGCTCTTCAAGAAAAACTGTTTTTT. The whole variable domain, remainder taken from reference TRBV9 and TRBJ1-4, is DSGVTQTPKHLITATGQRVTLRCSPRSGDLSVYWYQQSLDQGLQFLIQYYNGEERAKGNILERFSAQQFPDLHSELNLSSLELGDSALYFCASSVGRALQEKLFFGSGTQLSVL.

This clone has more than one count but fewer than ten. The chain links TRBV28 to TRBJ1-4; D is possibly TRBD1 (5 bases). The ends were cut back, 5 bases at V and 5 bases at J, with 18 bases in the middle. CDR1 and CDR2 (germline): MDHEN, SYDVKM. The CDR3 covers 16 residues. The CDR3, as DNA: TGTGCCAGCAGTCCCGGAGGGGCAGCCAGAAATGAAAAACTGTTTTTT. Its translation is CASSPGGAARNEKLFF.

The V and J genes are TRBV29-1 and TRBJ2-7, with a weak D call TRBD2 (7 bases). The CDR3 totals 14 residues. Between the trimmed V and J ends, which lost 7 bases and 0 bases, there was a span of 16 bases. Germline V lookup: CDR1 SQVTM, CDR2 ANQGSEA. The CDR3 DNA reads TGCAGCGCAAAAGGTGGGGGGGCCTCCTACGAGCAGTACTTC. This sequence encodes CSAKGGGASYEQYF.

The chain combines TRBV7-8 with TRBJ1-6; no reliable D call. Germline V gene sequence: CDR1 SGHVS, CDR2 FQNEAQ. Trimming pared 6 bases from V and 7 bases from J, leaving 10 bases between. This CDR3 comprises 13 residues. The CDR3 nucleotides read TGTGCCAGCAGTCCAAAACAGAATTCACCCCTCCACTTT. It translates to CASSPKQNSPLHF. Supplemented by reference TRBV7-8 and TRBJ1-6, the full variable domain reads GAGVSQSPRYKVAKRGQDVALRCDPISGHVSLFWYQQALGQGPEFLTYFQNEAQLDKSGLPSDRFFAERPEGSVSTLKIQRTQQEDSAVYLCASSPKQNSPLHFGNGTRLTVT.

The chain uses TRBV9 and TRBJ2-1, with TRBD2 matching over 11 bases. J lost 7 bases, V lost 3 bases, and 12 bases had no gene match. CDR1 is SGDLS, CDR2 YYNGEE, per germline. This CDR3 region has 17 residues. The CDR3 is CASSARDSGRAGNEQFF. The DNA for the CDR3 is TGTGCCAGCAGCGCCCGGGATAGCGGGAGGGCCGGAAATGAGCAGTTCTTC.

The V call is TRBV2, the J call TRBJ2-7; TRBD1 matches 7 bases. CDR1 is SNHLY and CDR2 is FYNNEI in the germline V gene. The V and J ends lost 6 bases and 0 bases, in that order; junction bases with no gene match: 5. The CDR3 totals 14 residues. The CDR3 spells CASRRQGDSYEQYF. CDR3 in DNA: TGTGCCAGCAGGCGACAGGGTGACTCCTACGAGCAGTACTTC.

V usage is TRBV21-1 and J usage is TRBJ1-6; TRBD1, the table's D call, lacks a check against the DNA. TRBV21-1 is recorded as a pseudogene. The CDR3 spans 17 residues. CDR3 coding DNA: TGTGCCAGCAGCAAAGATGACAGGGGCCCCCCGGGGCCACCCCTCCACTTT. It is translated as CASSKDDRGPPGPPLHF.

Note on this clone: The identical CDR3 is also encoded by other nucleotide sequences in the sample. The chain links TRBV9 to TRBJ2-2, with a tentative D call TRBD1 (6 bases). The CDR3 has 14 residues. The V gene's germline CDR1 is SGDLS and CDR2 YYNGEE. V was pared by 4 bases and J by 1 base, with 8 bases between. In DNA, the CDR3 is TGTGCCAGCAGCTTGACAGGGAACACCGGGGAGCTGTTTTTT. This gives the protein CASSLTGNTGELFF.

The gene calls are TRBV18 and TRBJ1-1, with D possibly matching TRBD1 (6 bases). CDR3 length: 13 amino acids. Looked up from germline, CDR1 is KGHSH and CDR2 is LQKENI. V shed 4 bases and J shed 1 base, with 7 bases lying between them. CDR3 in DNA: TGTGCCAGCTCACAGGGACAGAACACTGAAGCTTTCTTT. It encodes CASSQGQNTEAFF. Together with reference TRBV18 and TRBJ1-1, the CDR3 gives the full variable domain: NAGVMQNPRHLVRRRGQEARLRCSPMKGHSHVYWYRQLPEEGLKFMVYLQKENIIDESGMPKERFSAEFPKEGPSILRIQQVVRGDSAAYFCASSQGQNTEAFFGQGTRLTVV.

The CDR3 sequence: CASSPPLGQGRPQQFF. CDR3 coding DNA: TGTGCCAGCTCACCACCCCTCGGACAGGGGCGACCTCAGCAGTTCTTC. The V gene is TRBV18, the J gene TRBJ2-1; TRBD1 matches 9 bases. The trim removed 0 bases at V and 11 bases at J, leaving 11 bases unmatched. Germline loops: CDR1 KGHSH, CDR2 LQKENI. The length of the CDR3 is 16 residues. Using reference TRBV18 and TRBJ2-1 for the parts outside the CDR3, the full variable domain is NAGVMQNPRHLVRRRGQEARLRCSPMKGHSHVYWYRQLPEEGLKFMVYLQKENIIDESGMPKERFSAEFPKEGPSILRIQQVVRGDSAAYFCASSPPLGQGRPQQFFGPGTRLTVL.

This chain connects TRBV6-6 to TRBJ2-2, with a tentative D call TRBD2 (6 bases). The V and J ends lost 5 bases and 4 bases respectively, with 17 bases between them. The germline V gene encodes CDR1 MNHNY and CDR2 SVGAGI (reference sequence). CDR3 length equals 16 residues. The CDR3 sequence is CASSRLLAGSTGELFF. In DNA, the CDR3 is TGTGCCAGCAGTCGACTACTCGCCGGGAGCACCGGGGAGCTGTTTTTT.

The V and J genes are TRBV21-1 and TRBJ2-5; the table's D call, TRBD2, has no DNA check behind it. TRBV21-1 is recorded as a pseudogene. This CDR3 has 13 amino acids. As DNA, the CDR3 is TGTGCCAGCAGCAAACTATGGCAAGAGACCCAGTACTTC. Translating gives CASSKLWQETQYF.

The CDR3, as DNA: TGTGCCAGCGTGGAAGGGGACACTGAAGCTTTCTTT. Protein: CASVEGDTEAFF. The chain has TRBV6-6 and TRBJ1-1; D may be TRBD1 (5 bases). Germline lookup yields CDR1 MNHNY and CDR2 SVGAGI (reference sequence). The V end lost 8 bases, the J end lost 3 bases, and 10 bases lay between the germline ends. The CDR3 extends over 12 amino acids.

There are a few counts of this clone. The chain combines TRBV6-1 with TRBJ1-2, with TRBD1 identical over 7 bases. This CDR3 has 14 amino acids. The junction had 3 bases not matched to a gene; V was cut back by 2 bases and J by 3 bases. CDR1 and CDR2 from the germline V gene are MNHNS and SASEGT. The CDR3 protein is CASSETGAYYGYTF. DNA of the CDR3: TGTGCCAGCAGTGAAACAGGGGCTTACTATGGCTACACCTTC.

In its sample, this clone was seen a few times. The chain employs TRBV7-9 and TRBJ1-1; a weak D match, TRBD1 (6 bases). Germline CDR1 is SEHNR and CDR2 is FQNEAQ (reference sequence). The CDR3 runs 15 residues. Trimming stripped 5 bases from V and 2 bases from J, with 15 bases between. The chain's CDR3 is CASSRNTGSNTEAFF. The CDR3 DNA reads TGTGCCAGCAGCCGAAACACAGGGAGCAACACTGAAGCTTTCTTT.

The chain employs TRBV7-3 and TRBJ2-3; D possibly corresponds to TRBD2 (6 bases). V dropped 8 bases and J dropped 2 bases, with 14 bases sitting between them. Germline V lookup: CDR1 SGHTA, CDR2 FQGTGA. This CDR3 spans 14 amino acids. CDR3 in amino acids: CASSTGTFTDTQYF. Here the CDR3 DNA reads TGTGCCAGCTCCACCGGGACTTTCACAGATACGCAGTATTTT. The full variable domain, completed using reference TRBV7-3 and TRBJ2-3, is GAGVSQTPSNKVTEKGKYVELRCDPISGHTALYWYRQSLGQGPEFLIYFQGTGAADDSGLPNDRFFAVRPEGSVSTLKIQRTERGDSAVYLCASSTGTFTDTQYFGPGTRLTVL.